This T cell receptor beta chain came from a study of CD8+CD57+ T cells in acquired aplastic anemia. Study-wide results and caveats: For CD8+ Simpson's diversity, patients and controls showed no significant difference.

Worth noting for this clonotype: Its antigen is unidentified. Germline is not matched at one junction end, which may reflect a read error.

CDR3 and TCR beta VDJ profiling relied on a genomic DNA template. Via MiXCR, TCRdb re-called the reads, giving one row per CDR3 protein. The data contain about 170,000 distinct CDR3 sequences, 63% of them singletons. The CDR3 totals 14 residues. Per the germline V gene, CDR1 is SGHRS and CDR2 is YFSETQ. This receptor was identified in a human donor in good health. The sample consisted of sorted CD4+, CD8+, or CD8+CD57+ T cells (not recorded which) from PBMCs. The chain has TRBV5-1 and TRBJ1-1; D not certain. The CDR3 sequence: CTSSLVQANTEAFF. The CDR3 DNA sequence: TGCACCAGCAGCTTGGTTCAGGCGAACACTGAAGCTTTCTTT.